The rows below give T cell receptor beta chains drawn from one sample of a study of cytomegalovirus exposure and HLA in healthy donors. Some clones are missing from TCRdb's copy, which holds only in-frame ones; the method was immunoSEQ multiplex PCR. The repertoire holds around 99,000 clones, with roughly 70% as singletons. Sample: PBMCs. Receptors were obtained from a woman in her thirties or forties in good health and CMV-seropositive. The CDR3 runs from the conserved cysteine through the conserved F or W. Each record gives: D gene, V gene, CDR3 protein. D genes are given only for firm matches.

. TRBV5-8 CASSSGDGQYQPQHF
. TRBV5-1 CASSLTVTRNYGYTF
. TRBV7-3 CASSLQGGDTEAFF
. TRBV28 CASSPLNGGHNEQFF
. TRBV11-3 CASSLSPTGLDTQYF
. TRBV10-3 CAISEISGYNEQFF
TRBD1 TRBV6-1 CASSEARQGSYEKLFF
. TRBV28 CASKEGYNSPLHF
. TRBV7-8 CASSLTTRGTEAFF
TRBD1 TRBV7-8 CASSLRDRGSNQPQHF
. TRBV30 CAYAGTPDYEQYF
TRBD1 TRBV18 CASSQESGTERGAFF
TRBD2 TRBV18 CASSPGPGGRAGEQYF
. TRBV12-5 CASGHGDIRDEQFF
. TRBV5-1 CASSSTGMNTGELFF
. TRBV5-4 CASSLGAKETQYF
. TRBV2 CASSAAGRRNQPQHF
. TRBV2 CASSRLGREISYEQYF
TRBD1 TRBV7-2 CASSSWDRTYGYTF
TRBD1 TRBV19 CASRQGSVRHEQFF
. TRBV7-9 CASSLQGLTGSPLHF
. TRBV6-4 CASSLLGGAGDTQYF
. TRBV6-5 CASSYQGYGYTF
. TRBV25-1 CASRQTGETQYF
TRBD1 TRBV5-1 CASSYGGTGSSYEQYF
TRBD2 TRBV7-8 CASSLTSGVYNEQFF
. TRBV6-1 CASSRLTTYTF
. TRBV25-1 CASSETNFYEQYF
TRBD1 TRBV2 CASSRDSDQPQHF
. TRBV6-1 CASSEASDSYGYTF
TRBD2 TRBV5-4 CASSSPGLGKDTQYF
TRBD1 TRBV2 CATRGTGVAEAFF
. TRBV29-1 CSVFDTTYEQYF
TRBD1 TRBV5-1 CASRLTGTANEKLFF
TRBD1 TRBV29-1 CSVEGTGGTYGYTF
. TRBV4-1 CASRPGHPKSEQYF
. TRBV7-9 CASRDSSGNTIYF
TRBD1 TRBV5-4 CASSSQGVAGNTIYF